The rows below give T cell receptor beta chains drawn from one sample of a study of metastatic and nonmetastatic thyroid tumors. MiXCR was used by TCRdb to re-call the PCR reads. The sample lists roughly 64,000 clones, approximately 4% occurring once. The sample comprised blood. The source is a female donor with papillary thyroid cancer or a benign thyroid nodule (not recorded which). Some clones in this sample may be carry-over from other donors' samples. The CDR3 runs from the conserved cysteine through the conserved F or W. The D gene is left open where the match is weak. Clone size is not always given. Where it is, it says once, few, many or a class for expanded clones.

v_gene: TRBV27; abundance: NA; d_gene: NA; j_gene: TRBJ2-7; CDR3nt: TGTGCCAGCAGTCTAGGGGCCAGCAATTCCTACGAACAGTACTTC; CDR3aa: CASSLGASNSYEQYF
v_gene: TRBV6-2/TRBV6-3; abundance: NA; d_gene: NA; j_gene: TRBJ2-6; CDR3nt: TGTGCCAGTAGTGGGGGCGCTGGGGCCAACGTCCTGACTTTC; CDR3aa: CASSGGAGANVLTF
v_gene: TRBV19; abundance: few; d_gene: NA; j_gene: TRBJ2-7; CDR3nt: TGTGCCAGTAGTAATTTCGACCCCTCCTACGAGCAGTACTTC; CDR3aa: CASSNFDPSYEQYF
v_gene: TRBV5-4; abundance: many; d_gene: NA; j_gene: TRBJ2-3; CDR3nt: TGTGCCAGCAGCTCCGGAGCCGGGACGGCAAGCACAGATACGCAGTATTTT; CDR3aa: CASSSGAGTASTDTQYF
v_gene: TRBV11-2; abundance: NA; d_gene: NA; j_gene: TRBJ2-6; CDR3nt: TGTGCCAGCAGCTCGATCCCCTCTGGGACCAACGTCCTGACTTTC; CDR3aa: CASSSIPSGTNVLTF
v_gene: TRBV12-3/TRBV12-4; abundance: many; d_gene: NA; j_gene: TRBJ2-1; CDR3nt: TGTGCCAGCACCGTGCAGTGGGATTACAATGAGCAGTTCTTC; CDR3aa: CASTVQWDYNEQFF
v_gene: TRBV28; abundance: few; d_gene: TRBD2; j_gene: TRBJ2-2; CDR3nt: TGTGCCAGCAGACGACCGATAGCGGGAGGGCGCGGCGGGGAGCTGTTTTTT; CDR3aa: CASRRPIAGGRGGELFF
v_gene: TRBV6-5; abundance: few; d_gene: NA; j_gene: TRBJ1-1; CDR3nt: TGTGCCAGCAGTCACTCTCAGGAGATTGAAGCTTTCTTT; CDR3aa: CASSHSQEIEAFF
v_gene: TRBV7-2; abundance: NA; d_gene: NA; j_gene: TRBJ2-5; CDR3nt: TGTGTCAGCAGCCCCTCGTGGGTAGTGGGAGAGACCCAGTACTTC; CDR3aa: CVSSPSWVVGETQYF
v_gene: TRBV19; abundance: many; d_gene: TRBD1; j_gene: TRBJ1-6; CDR3nt: TGTGCCAGTAGTATTCCCGTCGGGACAGTCAATTCACCCCTCCACTTT; CDR3aa: CASSIPVGTVNSPLHF
v_gene: TRBV19; abundance: many; d_gene: NA; j_gene: TRBJ2-7; CDR3nt: TGTGCCAGTAGTACCGACAGGGAGGGCGAGCAGTACTTC; CDR3aa: CASSTDREGEQYF
v_gene: TRBV3-1; abundance: many; d_gene: NA; j_gene: TRBJ2-3; CDR3nt: TGTGCCAGCAGCCAATTCCCCGGGACGCAGTATTTT; CDR3aa: CASSQFPGTQYF
v_gene: TRBV11-2; abundance: few; d_gene: NA; j_gene: TRBJ1-6; CDR3nt: TGTGCCTGCAGCCCTCAAACAGGATCAGGAACACCCCTCCACTTT; CDR3aa: CACSPQTGSGTPLHF
v_gene: TRBV7-3; abundance: many; d_gene: NA; j_gene: TRBJ1-6; CDR3nt: TGTGCCAGCAGCTCTGGGACACCTAATTCACCCCTCCACTTT; CDR3aa: CASSSGTPNSPLHF
v_gene: TRBV12-3/TRBV12-4; abundance: once; d_gene: TRBD1; j_gene: TRBJ2-1; CDR3nt: TGTGCCAGCATTTTCTGGGACAGAGCAAAGAAGGAGCAGTTCTTC; CDR3aa: CASIFWDRAKKEQFF
v_gene: TRBV24-1; abundance: many; d_gene: NA; j_gene: TRBJ2-2; CDR3nt: TGTGCCACCAGTGATCTATCGACACGTGCGAACACCGGGGAGCTGTTTTTT; CDR3aa: CATSDLSTRANTGELFF
v_gene: TRBV11-2; abundance: many; d_gene: NA; j_gene: TRBJ1-2; CDR3nt: TGTGCCAGCAGCTTAGTAAAGGGGCGGGCACCCTATGGCTACACCTTC; CDR3aa: CASSLVKGRAPYGYTF
v_gene: TRBV2; abundance: many; d_gene: NA; j_gene: TRBJ2-3; CDR3nt: TGTGCCAGCAGTGAGGACGGGAGAGGGACAGATACGCAGTATTTT; CDR3aa: CASSEDGRGTDTQYF
v_gene: TRBV5-1; abundance: NA; d_gene: TRBD1; j_gene: TRBJ2-1; CDR3nt: TGCGCCAGCAGCTTGAAGGTGTCGGGACAGGGTGGCAATGAGCAGTTCTTC; CDR3aa: CASSLKVSGQGGNEQFF
v_gene: TRBV19; abundance: many; d_gene: TRBD1; j_gene: TRBJ1-2; CDR3nt: TGTGCCAGTAGTATAGTTATGGGCGGGACAGGGGACTATGGCTACACCTTC; CDR3aa: CASSIVMGGTGDYGYTF
v_gene: TRBV20-1; abundance: many; d_gene: TRBD2; j_gene: TRBJ2-1; CDR3nt: TGCAGCGCTAGCCCCGGGACTAGCGGCGGCAATGAGCAGTTCTTC; CDR3aa: CSASPGTSGGNEQFF
v_gene: TRBV5-1; abundance: few; d_gene: NA; j_gene: TRBJ2-1; CDR3nt: TGCGCCAGCAGCTTGGAGGCCTGGAGGTCCGCTGAGCAGTTCTTC; CDR3aa: CASSLEAWRSAEQFF
v_gene: TRBV5-1; abundance: NA; d_gene: TRBD2; j_gene: TRBJ2-3; CDR3nt: TGCGCCAGCAGCTTGAGAGCGGGAAGATCGAGCACAGATACGCAGTATTTT; CDR3aa: CASSLRAGRSSTDTQYF
v_gene: TRBV4-1; abundance: many; d_gene: TRBD2; j_gene: TRBJ2-1; CDR3nt: TGCGCCAGCAGCCAAGCTAGCGGGAGAGTCGAGCAGTTCTTC; CDR3aa: CASSQASGRVEQFF
v_gene: TRBV20-1; abundance: many; d_gene: NA; j_gene: TRBJ1-5; CDR3nt: TGCAGTGCTCCCGGACCCTCACCTGGTCAGCCCCAGCATTTT; CDR3aa: CSAPGPSPGQPQHF
v_gene: TRBV5-1; abundance: many; d_gene: NA; j_gene: TRBJ2-3; CDR3nt: TGCGCCAGCAGCTTGGAGGGGGGCGGTGTCACAGATACGCAGTATTTT; CDR3aa: CASSLEGGGVTDTQYF
v_gene: TRBV12-3/TRBV12-4; abundance: many; d_gene: NA; j_gene: TRBJ2-2; CDR3nt: TGTGCCAGCAGTTTCAGGGGCGTTACCGGGGAGCTGTTTTTT; CDR3aa: CASSFRGVTGELFF
v_gene: TRBV6-1; abundance: NA; d_gene: NA; j_gene: TRBJ2-1; CDR3nt: TGTGCCAGCAGAGCAGGTTCCTACAATGAGCAGTTCTTC; CDR3aa: CASRAGSYNEQFF
v_gene: TRBV2; abundance: few; d_gene: NA; j_gene: TRBJ1-3; CDR3nt: TGTGCCAGCAGTGCTGGGGGGGAAAAGAACATATATTTT; CDR3aa: CASSAGGEKNIYF
v_gene: TRBV20-1; abundance: many; d_gene: NA; j_gene: TRBJ2-5; CDR3nt: TGCAGTGCTAGTTATCGGACCCACCAAGAGACCCAGTACTTC; CDR3aa: CSASYRTHQETQYF
v_gene: TRBV6-1; abundance: NA; d_gene: NA; j_gene: TRBJ2-1; CDR3nt: TGTGCCAGCACGAGATTTCAATCCAACAATGAACAGTTCTTC; CDR3aa: CASTRFQSNNEQFF
v_gene: TRBV2; abundance: many; d_gene: TRBD1; j_gene: TRBJ2-5; CDR3nt: TGTGCCAACTCGCACAGGGGCCGGATCCAAGAGACCCAGTACTTC; CDR3aa: CANSHRGRIQETQYF
v_gene: TRBV20-1; abundance: many; d_gene: NA; j_gene: TRBJ1-3; CDR3nt: TGCAGTGCAATCGGAGCGCAGGACTCTGGAAACACCATATATTTT; CDR3aa: CSAIGAQDSGNTIYF
v_gene: TRBV4-1; abundance: many; d_gene: NA; j_gene: TRBJ2-3; CDR3nt: TGCGCCAGCAGCCAAGGGGTAGCCACAGATACGCAGTATTTT; CDR3aa: CASSQGVATDTQYF
v_gene: TRBV28; abundance: many; d_gene: TRBD1; j_gene: TRBJ1-3; CDR3nt: TGTGCCAGCACTCCAGGGGGCGCTGGAAACACCATATATTTT; CDR3aa: CASTPGGAGNTIYF
v_gene: TRBV28; abundance: NA; d_gene: NA; j_gene: TRBJ2-7; CDR3nt: TGTGCCAGCAGGGACCCTCAGGGGGGAGAACAGCACTTC; CDR3aa: CASRDPQGGEQHF
v_gene: TRBV6-1; abundance: few; d_gene: NA; j_gene: TRBJ2-2; CDR3nt: TGTGCCAGCAATGAAGTACGGTTCACCGAGGAGCTGTTTTTT; CDR3aa: CASNEVRFTEELFF
v_gene: TRBV5-1; abundance: few; d_gene: NA; j_gene: TRBJ2-7; CDR3nt: TGCGCCAGCAGCTTGTCCTTAGAGTGTCGCGAGCAGTACTTC; CDR3aa: CASSLSLECREQYF
v_gene: TRBV5-1; abundance: many; d_gene: TRBD1; j_gene: TRBJ1-5; CDR3nt: TGCGCCAGCAGCCCGGTGGCAGGGGGCGAACAGCCCCAGCATTTT; CDR3aa: CASSPVAGGEQPQHF
v_gene: TRBV2; abundance: many; d_gene: NA; j_gene: TRBJ2-1; CDR3nt: TGTGCCACCCAAGGGGGTATCGCATCCTACAATGAGCAGTTCTTC; CDR3aa: CATQGGIASYNEQFF
v_gene: TRBV6-1; abundance: NA; d_gene: NA; j_gene: TRBJ2-1; CDR3nt: TGTGCCAGCAGCGATGGACAATGGGGATACAATGAGCAGTTCTTC; CDR3aa: CASSDGQWGYNEQFF
v_gene: TRBV28; abundance: NA; d_gene: TRBD1; j_gene: TRBJ1-5; CDR3nt: TGTGCCAGCAGTTTCGGGACAGTGCATGGTGCCCAGCATTTT; CDR3aa: CASSFGTVHGAQHF
v_gene: TRBV2; abundance: many; d_gene: TRBD1; j_gene: TRBJ1-6; CDR3nt: TGTGCCAGCAGAGGGACAGCGTCCTATAATTCACCCCTCCACTTT; CDR3aa: CASRGTASYNSPLHF
v_gene: TRBV20-1; abundance: many; d_gene: NA; j_gene: TRBJ2-2; CDR3nt: TGCAGTGCCCTGGAAGCGAACACCGGGGAGCTGTTTTTT; CDR3aa: CSALEANTGELFF
v_gene: TRBV5-1; abundance: many; d_gene: NA; j_gene: TRBJ2-1; CDR3nt: TGCGCCAGCACCCGGGGGCGGGATTGGTCCAATGAGCAGTTCTTC; CDR3aa: CASTRGRDWSNEQFF
v_gene: TRBV18; abundance: NA; d_gene: NA; j_gene: TRBJ1-1; CDR3nt: TGTGCCAGCTCACCAGGAGAGGGAGCTTTCTTT; CDR3aa: CASSPGEGAFF
v_gene: TRBV9; abundance: few; d_gene: TRBD1; j_gene: TRBJ1-1; CDR3nt: TGTGCCAGCAGCCCCACGGGGACAGGGGGCGAAAGCACTGAAGCTTTCTTT; CDR3aa: CASSPTGTGGESTEAFF
v_gene: TRBV3-1; abundance: few; d_gene: NA; j_gene: TRBJ2-7; CDR3nt: TGTGCCAGCAGCCAACATTCCTACGAGCAGTACTTC; CDR3aa: CASSQHSYEQYF